The next 2 T cell receptor beta chains were all read from a single sample in a study of shared clonotypes between healthy human individuals (TCRdb year 2020). CD8 naive samples consisted of CD45RO-negative cells that were positively selected for CCR7, yielding a CD45RA+CCR7+ population without TemRA cells. Library preparation employed the immunoSEQ multiplex PCR assay. TCRdb took this table from immuneACCESS and kept in-frame rearrangements with V and J called. Such tables lack part of the clones; where checked against another copy, unresolved V genes explain under half of the gap, and the rest is unexplained. The sample includes some 600,000 clones, with 96% observed a single time. 0.11% of the sample belongs to the ten largest clones. The sequenced material came from naive CD8+ T cells sorted from blood. The cell subset or site label here, explained by the study, means: CD45RA+CCR7+. These receptors were obtained from a woman between 25 and 40 years old in good health.

The V and J genes are TRBV18 and TRBJ2-7; no definite D call. Germline-derived CDR1 and CDR2 are KGHSH and LQKENI. The CDR3 has 13 amino acids. The ends were cut back, 0 bases at V and 2 bases at J, with 5 bases in the middle. As DNA, the CDR3 is TGTGCCAGCTCACCACCTCTAGCCTACGAGCAGTACTTC. Protein sequence: CASSPPLAYEQYF.

This rearrangement joins TRBV2 to TRBJ2-7; 8 positions agree with TRBD2. Germline CDR1 reads SNHLY; CDR2 reads FYNNEI. There are 16 residues in the CDR3. Trimming at V came to 3 bases and at J to 6 bases, leaving 13 bases not matched to a gene. The CDR3 DNA reads as TGTGCCAGCAGTGATGGTGCAGGGACTAGTCTCTTCGAGCAGTACTTC. Encoded protein: CASSDGAGTSLFEQYF.